This is a list of T cell receptor beta chains from one sample in a study of Tregs in tolerant kidney transplant recipients. The assay was immunoSEQ multiplex PCR, and TCRdb's table has in-frame clones only and misses some. This table holds approximately 260,000 clones, about four fifths found once. The source material was CD4+ T cells from blood. The receptors derive from a human donor in good health. Each CDR3 is given with its conserved first and last residue. The order of the fields is J gene, clone size, D gene, V gene, CDR3 DNA, CDR3 protein. The D gene is left open where the match is weak. Not all rows give a size; the values are once, few, many and, for expanded clones, a class.

>TRBJ1-4|.|.|TRBV6-6
TGTGCCAGCAGTTACTTGGGGCTGCGGGAAAAACTGTTTTTT
CASSYLGLREKLFF
>TRBJ2-7|few|TRBD1|TRBV4-1
TGCGCCAGCAGCCCCCTCCAGGGGGCCCACGAGCAGTACTTC
CASSPLQGAHEQYF
>TRBJ2-7|.|TRBD1|TRBV4-1
TGCGCCAGCAGCCAAGAAGAGGGGACAGTCTACGAGCAGTACTTC
CASSQEEGTVYEQYF
>TRBJ2-3|.|.|TRBV5-1
TGCGCCAGCAGCTTCGGGGGCTCTAGCACAGATACGCAGTATTTT
CASSFGGSSTDTQYF
>TRBJ1-4|.|.|TRBV6-5
TGTGCCAGCAGTGGCCTGGGACACGTTAATGAAAAACTGTTTTTT
CASSGLGHVNEKLFF
>TRBJ1-5|.|.|TRBV27
TGTGCCAGCAGTTTACCCTCCAGGTGGACCCAGCATTTT
CASSLPSRWTQHF
>TRBJ1-1|.|.|TRBV21-1
TGTGCCAGCAGCAAACGGTGGCAGGCAATGAACACTGAAGCTTTCTTT
CASSKRWQAMNTEAFF
>TRBJ2-7|few|.|TRBV5-6
TGTGCCAGCAGCAGATGGGGGGCCTACGAGCAGTACTTC
CASSRWGAYEQYF
>TRBJ1-1|.|TRBD1|TRBV14
TGTGCCAGCAGCCTACGACAGGGATCGACTGAAGCTTTCTTT
CASSLRQGSTEAFF
>TRBJ2-3|.|TRBD2|TRBV5-1
TGCGCCAGCAGCTTGGCCGTCGGGAGGAGCACAGATACGCAGTATTTT
CASSLAVGRSTDTQYF
>TRBJ2-3|few|.|TRBV14
TGTGCCAGAGGGGCAGCCTCCTCGAGAGATACGCAGTATTTT
CARGAASSRDTQYF
>TRBJ2-7|.|TRBD2|TRBV6-6
TGTGCCAGCAGTAGACTAGCGGGGCCCTACGAGCAGTACTTC
CASSRLAGPYEQYF
>TRBJ1-2|.|.|TRBV6-1
TGTGCCAGCAGTGATCGCGCGGGCCAGGTTCGATATGGCTACACCTTC
CASSDRAGQVRYGYTF
>TRBJ1-5|.|.|TRBV2
TGTGCCAGCAGTTCTACTTTTAGCAATCAGCCCCAGCATTTT
CASSSTFSNQPQHF
>TRBJ2-7|.|.|TRBV5-1
TGCGCCAGCAGGGATTCCGTTGGTGTCGACGAGCAGTACTTC
CASRDSVGVDEQYF
>TRBJ2-1|.|TRBD2|TRBV25-1
TGTGCCAGCTTTTCGACTAGCGGGGGTGTGGTTGAGCAGTTCTTC
CASFSTSGGVVEQFF
>TRBJ2-7|.|TRBD2|TRBV11-2
TGTGCCAGCAGCCAGACTAGCGGGTTCTCCTACGAGCAGTACTTC
CASSQTSGFSYEQYF
>TRBJ2-1|.|TRBD2|TRBV11-3
TGTGCCAGCAGCTCCCTCGGGGGAGGGTCGGGTGAGCAGTTCTTC
CASSSLGGGSGEQFF
>TRBJ2-7|.|.|TRBV11-2
TGTGCCAGCAGCTTGACTCAAGCCTACGAGCAGTACTTC
CASSLTQAYEQYF
>TRBJ2-2|.|.|TRBV7-6
TGTGCCAGCAGCCATAGTGGGGGCGGACGTACCGGGGAGCTGTTTTTT
CASSHSGGGRTGELFF
>TRBJ1-6|.|.|TRBV27
TGTGCCAGCACGCGGGACTTAATAGATTCACCCCTCCACTTT
CASTRDLIDSPLHF
>TRBJ2-3|once|TRBD2|TRBV29-1
TGCAGCGTGAGACTAGCGGGAACAGATACGCAGTATTTT
CSVRLAGTDTQYF
>TRBJ2-7|.|.|TRBV6-5
TGTGCCAGCAGTTACTCGACGGACTACGAGCAGTACTTC
CASSYSTDYEQYF
>TRBJ2-3|few|.|TRBV6-1
TGTGCCAGCAGTGAAGCCAGGGGAGGGACAGATACGCAGTATTTT
CASSEARGGTDTQYF